This entry lists 25 T cell receptor beta chains sequenced from one sample in a study of blood T cell repertoires in COVID-19. The table came from immunoSEQ multiplex PCR; TCRdb's copy has only in-frame clones and leaves some out. In the table there are 70,000 or so clones, over 80% of which are singletons. Sequencing used peripheral blood. The source is a human donor in a cohort sampled during active COVID-19.

The chain uses TRBV30 and TRBJ1-1, with 7 bases identical to TRBD1. CDR1 and CDR2 (germline): GTSNPN, SVGIG (reference sequence). There are 12 residues in the CDR3. Germline trimming cut 2 bases from V and 8 bases from J; bases unmatched to any gene: 5. CDR3 protein: CAWSNSDREAFF. CDR3 DNA: TGTGCCTGGAGTAACTCGGACAGGGAAGCTTTCTTT.

J is TRBJ2-7 and V is TRBV7-8; TRBD1 matches 10 bases. CDR3 length: 15 residues. Germline V lookup: CDR1 SGHVS, CDR2 FQNEAQ. J was trimmed by 8 bases and V by 9 bases; bases with no gene match: 16. The CDR3, as DNA: TGTGCCAGTAACTCCCCCGGGACAGGGGCGGAAAAGCAGTACTTC. It yields the protein CASNSPGTGAEKQYF.

CDR3 DNA: TGTGCCAGCAGCTTGGGCCTTCATTCCGAGCAGTACTTC. Protein sequence: CASSLGLHSEQYF. The genes are TRBV7-9 and TRBJ2-7; D is undetermined. This CDR3 region has 13 residues. CDR1 is SEHNR, CDR2 FQNEAQ, per germline (reference sequence). V gave up 3 bases and J gave up 6 bases, with 12 bases separating them.

This clone was counted a few times. V is TRBV15 and J is TRBJ2-2, with D possibly matching TRBD1 (5 bases). Germline values: CDR1 LNHNV, CDR2 YYDKDF (reference sequence). V gave up 0 bases and J gave up 6 bases, with 14 bases separating them. The CDR3 spans 16 residues. This CDR3 reads CATSRDRREISGELFF. CDR3 nucleotide sequence: TGTGCCACCAGCAGAGATCGCAGGGAAATATCCGGGGAGCTGTTTTTT.

This clone was observed a handful of times. The V and J genes are TRBV30 and TRBJ1-5; D gene ambiguous. V dropped 3 bases and J dropped 10 bases, with 16 bases sitting between them. This CDR3 region has 13 residues. Germline CDR1 is GTSNPN and CDR2 is SVGIG (reference sequence). DNA for the CDR3: TGTGCCTGGAGCAGGAGGGAAGCCAGCCCCCAGCATTTT. It translates to CAWSRREASPQHF.

V and J are TRBV29-1 and TRBJ1-5; D might be TRBD1 (5 bases). Germline CDR1 reads SQVTM; CDR2 reads ANQGSEA. Trimming shortened V by 7 bases and J by 1 base, and 11 bases separated the two germline ends. This CDR3 has 13 amino acids. Written as DNA, the CDR3 is TGCAGCGCCACGAAGGGGAGCAATCAGCCCCAGCATTTT. This gives the protein CSATKGSNQPQHF.

This clone has more than one count but fewer than ten. The rearrangement joins TRBV4-1 to TRBJ2-7; 7 positions match TRBD1. After removal of 4 bases from V and 6 bases from J, the junction contained 3 bases not matched to a gene. The CDR3 covers 12 residues. Germline-derived CDR1 and CDR2 are MGHRA and YSYEKL. The CDR3 DNA sequence: TGCGCCAGCAGCCCCACAGGGGTCGAGCAGTACTTC. It encodes CASSPTGVEQYF.

This rearrangement joins TRBV29-1 to TRBJ2-7; TRBD1 agrees at 9 bases. V gave up 7 bases and J gave up 2 bases; unmatched junction bases: 6. This CDR3 is 13 amino acids long. Germline assignment: CDR1 SQVTM and CDR2 ANQGSEA. This CDR3 reads CSARDRATYEQYF. CDR3 bases: TGCAGCGCTAGGGACAGGGCAACCTACGAGCAGTACTTC.

In DNA, the CDR3 is TGTGCCAGCAGAAACGGTGGGAGGGGGAACGAGCAGTACTTC. Translated: CASRNGGRGNEQYF. The chain uses TRBV28 and TRBJ2-7; D is perhaps TRBD2 (7 bases). This CDR3 spans 14 amino acids. V gave up 6 bases and J gave up 5 bases, with 17 bases separating them. Germline V CDR1 and CDR2: MDHEN, SYDVKM.

This rearrangement joins TRBV29-1 to TRBJ2-3; D is uncertain. Trimming removed 5 bases from V and 2 bases from J, with 11 bases in between. Per the germline V gene, CDR1 is SQVTM and CDR2 is ANQGSEA. CDR3 length equals 13 residues. Here the CDR3 reads CSVRPQTTDTQYF. DNA for the CDR3: TGCAGCGTTAGACCACAGACCACAGATACGCAGTATTTT.

V and J are TRBV5-6 and TRBJ1-2, with D tentatively TRBD1 (5 bases). The CDR3 spans 14 residues. Germline CDR1 reads SGHDT; CDR2 reads YYEEEE. Trimming took 0 bases from V and 2 from J, leaving 8 bases between them. The CDR3 protein is CASSLGQGNYGYTF. CDR3 DNA: TGTGCCAGCAGCTTGGGGCAGGGAAACTATGGCTACACCTTC. The full variable domain, rest sourced from reference TRBV5-6 and TRBJ1-2, is DAGVTQSPTHLIKTRGQQVTLRCSPKSGHDTVSWYQQALGQGPQFIFQYYEEEERQRGNFPDRFSGHQFPNYSSELNVNALLLGDSALYLCASSLGQGNYGYTFGSGTRLTVV.

The chain uses TRBV6-1 and TRBJ2-7; possible D gene TRBD2, 5 bases. V dropped 1 base and J dropped 4 bases, with 11 bases sitting between them. The CDR3 is 14 residues long. CDR1 and CDR2 (germline): MNHNS, SASEGT. CDR3 sequence (DNA): TGTGCCAGCAGTGAAGACAGCCGGGGATACGAGCAGTACTTC. Translating gives CASSEDSRGYEQYF.

The chain carries TRBV19 and TRBJ2-3; D not resolved. The CDR3 consists of 13 residues. The V end lost 2 bases, the J end lost 2 bases, and 5 bases lay between the germline ends. Germline V CDR1 and CDR2: LNHDA, SQIVND (reference sequence). The CDR3 DNA reads as TGTGCCAGTAGTATATTAAACACAGATACGCAGTATTTT. Protein product: CASSILNTDTQYF.

This chain connects TRBV11-2 to TRBJ1-1; D is unclear. Germline V gene data show CDR1 as SGHAT and CDR2 as FQNNGV. V lost 0 bases, J lost 3 bases, and 11 bases lay in between. This CDR3 is 15 amino acids long. The CDR3 DNA reads as TGTGCCAGCAGCTTAGACGCCAAGAGGTACACTGAAGCTTTCTTT. This translates into CASSLDAKRYTEAFF.

The gene calls are TRBV19 and TRBJ1-3; D may be TRBD1 (6 bases). V lost 7 bases, J lost 4 bases, and 17 bases lay in between. Germline V gives CDR1 LNHDA, CDR2 SQIVND (reference sequence). There are 15 residues in the CDR3. The chain's CDR3 is CASTLSQGTGNTIYF. The CDR3 DNA reads TGTGCCAGTACCCTATCACAGGGAACCGGAAACACCATATATTTT.

This clone has just one count. V gene TRBV7-2 combines with J gene TRBJ2-2; 11 nucleotides match TRBD1. The germline V gene encodes CDR1 SGHTA and CDR2 FQGNSA. The junction had 9 bases not matched to a gene; V was cut back by 5 bases and J by 7 bases. The CDR3 contains 16 residues. This chain's CDR3 is CASSPLRTGGGGELFF. The CDR3 DNA reads as TGTGCCAGCAGCCCGCTCCGGACAGGGGGCGGCGGGGAGCTGTTTTTT. The whole variable domain, filled in from reference TRBV7-2 and TRBJ2-2, reads GAGVSQSPSNKVTEKGKDVELRCDPISGHTALYWYRQSLGQGLEFLIYFQGNSAPDKSGLPSDRFSAERTGGSVSTLTIQRTQQEDSAVYLCASSPLRTGGGGELFFGEGSRLTVL.

This clone was recorded a few times. This chain uses TRBV6-5 with TRBJ1-1, with TRBD1 matching over 9 bases. This CDR3 comprises 14 residues. Germline CDR1 MNHEY, CDR2 SVGAGI. The junction had 7 bases not matched to a gene; V was cut back by 6 bases and J by 5 bases. CDR3 bases: TGTGCCAGCAGCCGGACAGGGGATTCTACTGAAGCTTTCTTT. Its translation is CASSRTGDSTEAFF.

The chain has TRBV3-1 (or the pseudogene TRBV3-2) and TRBJ1-1; tentative D call: TRBD1 (6 bases). The CDR3 spans 14 residues. Germline assignment: CDR1 LGHDT and CDR2 YNNKEL (reference sequence). V shed 4 bases and J shed 2 bases, with 11 bases lying between them. CDR3 DNA: TGTGCCAGCAGCCCTTGGGGACAAAACACTGAAGCTTTCTTT. This codes for CASSPWGQNTEAFF.

This clone appeared a few times. V is TRBV14 and J is TRBJ2-7; D not certain. The CDR3 has 14 residues. The germline V and J ends were trimmed by 0 bases and 3 bases, with 9 bases remaining between them. CDR1 is SGHDN and CDR2 is FVKESK in the germline V gene. The CDR3: CASSQENSYYEQYF. CDR3 DNA: TGTGCCAGCAGCCAAGAGAACAGTTACTACGAGCAGTACTTC.

The chain is built from TRBV20-1 and TRBJ2-1, with D possibly being TRBD2 (5 bases). Germline assignment: CDR1 DFQATT and CDR2 SNEGSKA (reference sequence). The CDR3 runs to 11 residues. V was shortened by 3 bases and J by 9 bases, with 9 bases between the two germline ends. Here the CDR3 DNA reads TGCAGTGCTAGCGGGGTAGGTGAGCAGTTCTTC. This encodes CSASGVGEQFF.

This sequence joins TRBV11-3 and TRBJ1-5; 7 bases map to TRBD1. V gave up 0 bases and J gave up 9 bases; unmatched junction bases: 17. There are 18 residues in the CDR3. Per germline, CDR1 SGHNT and CDR2 YENEEA. CDR3 bases: TGTGCCAGCAGCTTAGATCTGGGGACAGTTTATCCGTCATTGCCCCAGCATTTT. Translation gives CASSLDLGTVYPSLPQHF.

The chain joins TRBV10-3 to TRBJ1-5, with 10 nucleotides matching TRBD1. Germline CDR1 and CDR2: ENHRY and SYGVKD. V shed 6 bases, J shed 4 bases, and the junction held 6 bases outside the gene matches. CDR3 length: 15 amino acids. CDR3 nucleotide sequence: TGTGCCATCAGGGGGGGGACAGGGGCGAATCAGCCCCAGCATTTT. The encoded protein is CAIRGGTGANQPQHF.

V and J are TRBV4-2 and TRBJ2-2; 10 bases are shared with TRBD2. Per the germline V gene, CDR1 is LGHNA and CDR2 is YNFKEQ. This CDR3 region has 16 residues. V lost 4 bases and J lost 1; bases outside the gene matches: 3. CDR3 amino acids: CASSLLAGENTGELFF. In nucleotides, the CDR3 is TGTGCCAGCAGCCTGCTAGCGGGGGAGAACACCGGGGAGCTGTTTTTT.

A remark on this clone: Other DNA sequences within the sample encode an identical CDR3. The V call is TRBV5-1, the J call TRBJ2-5; 7 bases fit TRBD1. The germline gives CDR1 SGHRS, CDR2 YFSETQ. The CDR3 has 15 amino acids. V trimming: 0 bases; J trimming: 4 bases; junction bases outside the gene matches: 6. The CDR3 bases are TGCGCCAGCAGCTTGGCAGGGTCAGGGGGAGAGACCCAGTACTTC. It codes for CASSLAGSGGETQYF.

The CDR3 reads CASSLAEQGSAFF. The CDR3 nucleotides are TGTGCCAGCAGCTTAGCAGAACAGGGTTCGGCTTTCTTT. V usage is TRBV7-2 and J usage is TRBJ1-1; D may be TRBD1 (6 bases). Germline lookup yields CDR1 SGHTA and CDR2 FQGNSA. Trimming removed 0 bases from V and 11 bases from J, with 13 bases in between. The CDR3 totals 13 residues.